The entry that follows covers one TCR beta chain sequence. Its antigen is unidentified. These data come from a study of shared clonotypes between healthy human individuals. Study results and caveats: Larger estimated richness was generally seen in naive subsets than in memory subsets.

Germline loops: CDR1 SNHLY, CDR2 FYNNEI. The CDR3 contains 12 residues. With 6 bases removed from V and 6 bases from J, the gap between germline ends came to 11 bases. TCRdb keeps only in-frame clones here, not all; method: immunoSEQ multiplex PCR. The table lists about 1 million clones, 75% of them singletons. The TCR was taken from a man in his late teens or twenties in good health. This chain links TRBV2 with TRBJ2-5, with TRBD2 as a possible D gene (5 bases). Sequencing was carried out using memory CD4+ T cells sorted from blood. Subset in this sample: CD45RA-negative fraction. The CDR3, as DNA: TGTGCCAGCAGCGCTAGCAGGCAGACCCAGTACTTC. The encoded protein is CASSASRQTQYF.